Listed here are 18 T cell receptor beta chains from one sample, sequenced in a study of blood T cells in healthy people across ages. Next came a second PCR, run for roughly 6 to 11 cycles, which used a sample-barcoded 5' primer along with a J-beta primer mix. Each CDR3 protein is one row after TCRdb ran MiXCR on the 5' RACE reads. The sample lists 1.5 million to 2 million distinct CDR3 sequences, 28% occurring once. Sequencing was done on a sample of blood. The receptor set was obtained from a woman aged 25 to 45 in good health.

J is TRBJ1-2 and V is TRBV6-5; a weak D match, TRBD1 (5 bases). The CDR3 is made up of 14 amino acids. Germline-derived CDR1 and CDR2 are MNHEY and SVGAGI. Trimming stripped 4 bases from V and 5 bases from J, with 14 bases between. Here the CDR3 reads CASSSTLAGYGYTF. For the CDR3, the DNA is TGTGCCAGCAGTTCGACATTGGCAGGGTATGGCTACACCTTC.

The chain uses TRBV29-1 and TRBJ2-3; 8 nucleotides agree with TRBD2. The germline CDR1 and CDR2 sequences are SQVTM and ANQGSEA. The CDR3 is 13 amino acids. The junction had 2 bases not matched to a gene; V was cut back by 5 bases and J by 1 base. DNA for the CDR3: TGCAGCGTTTTTAGCGGGGGCACAGATACGCAGTATTTT. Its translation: CSVFSGGTDTQYF.

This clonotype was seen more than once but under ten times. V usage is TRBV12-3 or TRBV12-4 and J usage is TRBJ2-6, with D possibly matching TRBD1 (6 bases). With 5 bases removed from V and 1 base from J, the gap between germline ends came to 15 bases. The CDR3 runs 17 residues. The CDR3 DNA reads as TGTGCCAGCAGTCCGCCTACAGGGTTTTCTGGGGCCAACGTCCTGACTTTC. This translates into CASSPPTGFSGANVLTF.

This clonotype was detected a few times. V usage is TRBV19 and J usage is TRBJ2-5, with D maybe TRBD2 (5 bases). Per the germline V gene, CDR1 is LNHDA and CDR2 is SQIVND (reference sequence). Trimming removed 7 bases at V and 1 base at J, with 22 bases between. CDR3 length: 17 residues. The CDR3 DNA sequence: TGTGCCAGTACCCGACGACCAAAGCGGTATGCCCAAGAGACCCAGTACTTC. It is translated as CASTRRPKRYAQETQYF.

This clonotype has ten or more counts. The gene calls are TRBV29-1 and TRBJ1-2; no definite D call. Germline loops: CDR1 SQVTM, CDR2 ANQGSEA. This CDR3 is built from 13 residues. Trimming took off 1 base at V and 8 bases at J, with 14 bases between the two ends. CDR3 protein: CSVEAADGLGYTF. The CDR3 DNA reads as TGCAGCGTTGAAGCGGCAGATGGCTTGGGCTACACCTTC.

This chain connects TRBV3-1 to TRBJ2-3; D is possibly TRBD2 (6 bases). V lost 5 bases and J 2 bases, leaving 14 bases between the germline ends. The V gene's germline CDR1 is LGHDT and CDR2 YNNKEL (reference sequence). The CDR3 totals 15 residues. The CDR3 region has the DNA TGTGCCAGCAGCACACGGACTAACCCCACAGATACGCAGTATTTT. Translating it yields CASSTRTNPTDTQYF.

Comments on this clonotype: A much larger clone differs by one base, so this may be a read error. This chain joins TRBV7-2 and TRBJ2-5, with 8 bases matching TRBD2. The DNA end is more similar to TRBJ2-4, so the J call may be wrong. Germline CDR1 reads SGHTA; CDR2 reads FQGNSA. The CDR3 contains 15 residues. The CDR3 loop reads CAGSQLAGTKNIQYF. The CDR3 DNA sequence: TGTGCCGGCAGCCAATTAGCGGGAACCAAAAACATTCAGTACTTC.

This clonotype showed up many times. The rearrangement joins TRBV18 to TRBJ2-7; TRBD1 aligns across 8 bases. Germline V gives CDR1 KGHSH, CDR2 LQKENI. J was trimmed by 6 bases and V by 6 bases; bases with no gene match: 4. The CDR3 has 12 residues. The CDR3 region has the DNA TGTGCCAGCTCTCGACAGGGGAGCGAGCAGTACTTC. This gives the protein CASSRQGSEQYF.

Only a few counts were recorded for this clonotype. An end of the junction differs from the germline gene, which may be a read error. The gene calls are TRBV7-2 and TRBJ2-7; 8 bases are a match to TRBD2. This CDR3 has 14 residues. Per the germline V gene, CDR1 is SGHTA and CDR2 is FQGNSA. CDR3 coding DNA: TGTGCCAGCAGCCGGGGGGGTTACTCCTACGGGCAGTACTTC. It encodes CASSRGGYSYGQYF.

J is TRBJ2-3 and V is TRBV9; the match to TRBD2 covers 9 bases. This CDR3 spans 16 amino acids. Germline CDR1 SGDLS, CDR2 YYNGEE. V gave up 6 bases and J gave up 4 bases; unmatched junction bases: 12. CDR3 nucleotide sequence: TGTGCCAGCACATTTGAAGGGACTAGCTCCGCAGATACGCAGTATTTT. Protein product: CASTFEGTSSADTQYF.

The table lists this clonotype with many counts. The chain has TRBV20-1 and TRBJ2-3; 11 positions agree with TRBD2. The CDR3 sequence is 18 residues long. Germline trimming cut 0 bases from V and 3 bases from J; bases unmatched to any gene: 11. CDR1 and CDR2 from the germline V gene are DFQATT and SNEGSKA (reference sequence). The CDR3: CSARDSSTSGSGTDTQYF. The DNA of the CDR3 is TGCAGTGCTAGAGACTCATCAACTAGCGGGAGTGGAACAGATACGCAGTATTTT.

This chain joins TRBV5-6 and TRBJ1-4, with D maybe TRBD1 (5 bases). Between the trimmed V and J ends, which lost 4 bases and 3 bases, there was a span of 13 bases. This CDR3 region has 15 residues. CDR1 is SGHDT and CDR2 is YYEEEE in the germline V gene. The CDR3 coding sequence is TGTGCCAGCAGCCTCCCAGGGAGCGCTAATGAAAAACTGTTTTTT. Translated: CASSLPGSANEKLFF.

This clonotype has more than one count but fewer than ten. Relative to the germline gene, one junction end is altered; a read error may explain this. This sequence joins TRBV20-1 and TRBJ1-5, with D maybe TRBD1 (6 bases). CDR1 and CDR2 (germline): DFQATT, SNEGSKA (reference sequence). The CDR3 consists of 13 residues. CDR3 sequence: CSASRRGNQPRHF. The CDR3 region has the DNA TGCAGTGCCAGCCGCAGGGGCAATCAGCCCCGGCATTTT.

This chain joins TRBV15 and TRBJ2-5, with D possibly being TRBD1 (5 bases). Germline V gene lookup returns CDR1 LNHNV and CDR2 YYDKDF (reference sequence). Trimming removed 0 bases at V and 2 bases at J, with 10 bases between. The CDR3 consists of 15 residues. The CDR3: CATSRENDRQETQYF. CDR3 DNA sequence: TGTGCCACCAGCAGAGAGAACGACAGACAAGAGACCCAGTACTTC.

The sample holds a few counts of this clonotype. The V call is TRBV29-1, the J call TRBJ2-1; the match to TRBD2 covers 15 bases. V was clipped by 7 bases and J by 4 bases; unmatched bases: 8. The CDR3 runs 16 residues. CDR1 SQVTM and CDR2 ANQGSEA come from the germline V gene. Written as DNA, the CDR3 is TGCAGCGCTCCTGGACTAGCGGGAGGGCGATACAATGAGCAGTTCTTC. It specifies CSAPGLAGGRYNEQFF.

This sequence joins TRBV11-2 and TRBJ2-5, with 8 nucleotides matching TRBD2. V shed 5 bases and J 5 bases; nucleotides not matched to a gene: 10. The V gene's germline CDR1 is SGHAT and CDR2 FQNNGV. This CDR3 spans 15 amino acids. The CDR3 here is CASSPLGRAAETQYF. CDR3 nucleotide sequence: TGTGCCAGCAGCCCTCTCGGGAGGGCCGCGGAGACCCAGTACTTC.

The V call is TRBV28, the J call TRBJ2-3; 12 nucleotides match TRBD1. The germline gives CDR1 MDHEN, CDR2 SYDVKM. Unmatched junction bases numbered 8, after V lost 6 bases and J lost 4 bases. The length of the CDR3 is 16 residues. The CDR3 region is CASSEPGQGAADTQYF. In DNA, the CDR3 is TGTGCCAGCAGCGAGCCGGGACAGGGGGCAGCAGATACGCAGTATTTT.

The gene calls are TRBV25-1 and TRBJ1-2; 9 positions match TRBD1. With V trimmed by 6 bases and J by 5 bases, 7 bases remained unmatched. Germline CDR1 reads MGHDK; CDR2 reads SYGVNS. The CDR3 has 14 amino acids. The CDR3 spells CASREGTGSYGYTF. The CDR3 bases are TGTGCCAGCAGGGAAGGGACAGGGTCTTATGGCTACACCTTC.